Listed below are T cell receptor beta chains from one sample, sequenced in a study of CD8+CD57+ T cells in acquired aplastic anemia. MiXCR was run by TCRdb on the reads, yielding one entry per CDR3 protein. In the table there are some 16,000 distinct CDR3 sequences, 37% of which are singletons. Sequencing was carried out using CD8+CD57+ T cells sorted from PBMCs. Receptor source: a human donor with aplastic anemia. Each CDR3 is given with its conserved first and last residue. Each record gives: clone size, CDR3 length, V gene, J gene, D gene, CDR3 protein, CDR3 DNA. D genes are given only for firm matches. Clone size is stated in some rows and not others, as once, few, many or a class when expanded.

NA	15	TRBV7-9	TRBJ2-7	NA	CASSLVLGSHYEQYF	TGTGCCAGCAGCTTAGTATTGGGCAGCCACTACGAGCAGTACTTC
few	16	TRBV10-3	TRBJ1-3	TRBD1	CAIAGSAGQGANTIYF	TGTGCCATAGCGGGGTCTGCGGGACAGGGTGCCAACACCATATATTTT
NA	15	TRBV5-6	TRBJ1-5	NA	CASSLGFSDNQPQHF	TGTGCCAGCAGTTTAGGTTTCAGTGACAATCAGCCCCAGCATTTT
NA	15	TRBV20-1	TRBJ1-1	NA	CSARDPGRVGSEAFF	TGCAGTGCTAGAGATCCAGGCAGGGTAGGTTCCGAAGCTTTCTTT
few	14	TRBV5-5	TRBJ2-3	TRBD1	CASSGQGKIDTQYF	TGTGCCAGCAGTGGACAGGGAAAAATCGATACGCAGTATTTT
NA	14	TRBV15	TRBJ2-1	TRBD1	CATSSSRSGQGLFF	TGTGCCACCAGCAGCTCCAGGTCGGGACAGGGACTGTTCTTC
NA	13	TRBV5-1	TRBJ2-1	NA	CASRNREVDEQFF	TGCGCCAGCAGAAACAGGGAGGTAGATGAGCAGTTCTTC
many	15	TRBV6-1	TRBJ2-2	NA	CASRGGPWGTGELFF	TGTGCCAGCAGGGGGGGGCCGTGGGGTACCGGGGAGCTGTTTTTT
NA	13	TRBV6-4	TRBJ2-5	TRBD2	CASSDAGGETQYF	TGTGCCAGCAGTGACGCGGGGGGGGAGACCCAGTACTTC
NA	13	TRBV6-1	TRBJ1-1	NA	CASSGTSNTEAFF	TGTGCCAGCAGTGGGACTTCTAACACTGAAGCTTTCTTT
NA	19	TRBV15	TRBJ2-2	TRBD1	CATSRPFPGQGGLPGELFF	TGTGCCACCAGCAGACCATTTCCGGGACAGGGTGGGCTCCCCGGGGAGCTGTTTTTT
many	15	TRBV5-4	TRBJ2-5	NA	CASSPGAGYEETQYF	TGTGCCAGCAGCCCGGGAGCAGGGTATGAAGAGACCCAGTACTTC
few	15	TRBV4-3	TRBJ1-4	NA	CASSQIAGANEKLFF	TGCGCCAGCAGCCAAATAGCCGGGGCGAATGAAAAACTGTTTTTT
many	13	TRBV9	TRBJ2-2	NA	CASSWGDTGELFF	TGTGCCAGCAGCTGGGGGGACACCGGGGAGCTGTTTTTT
NA	15	TRBV9	TRBJ1-2	TRBD1	CASSVGQGADYGYTF	TGTGCCAGCAGCGTAGGGCAGGGGGCTGACTATGGCTACACCTTC
NA	13	TRBV2	TRBJ1-5	NA	CASSERGYQPQHF	TGTGCCAGCAGTGAAAGGGGGTATCAGCCCCAGCATTTT
many	15	TRBV12-3/TRBV12-4	TRBJ1-5	NA	CASMGPGGLNQPQHF	TGTGCCAGCATGGGGCCGGGCGGATTGAATCAGCCCCAGCATTTT
NA	13	TRBV5-4	TRBJ2-5	NA	CASRIDRTETQYF	TGTGCCAGCAGGATAGACAGGACGGAGACCCAGTACTTC
NA	15	TRBV2	TRBJ2-3	NA	CASSARGGVADTQYF	TGTGCCAGCAGTGCAAGAGGGGGAGTTGCAGATACGCAGTATTTT
NA	17	TRBV14	TRBJ2-3	NA	CASSQDAAGTSTDTQYF	TGTGCCAGCAGCCAAGATGCCGCAGGGACTAGCACAGATACGCAGTATTTT
NA	14	TRBV29-1	TRBJ2-1	TRBD2	CSVRGRASYNEQFF	TGCAGCGTTCGCGGGAGGGCCTCCTACAATGAGCAGTTCTTC
few	14	TRBV10-3	TRBJ1-4	NA	CAIAQGREGEKLFF	TGTGCCATCGCTCAGGGCAGGGAGGGTGAAAAACTGTTTTTT
NA	13	TRBV6-1	TRBJ2-1	TRBD2	CASKSSWEGEQFF	TGTGCCAGCAAATCTTCCTGGGAGGGTGAGCAGTTCTTC
NA	15	TRBV2	TRBJ2-3	TRBD1	CASSHRTGSTDTQYF	TGTGCCAGCAGCCATAGGACAGGGAGTACAGATACGCAGTATTTT
many	14	TRBV24-1	TRBJ2-1	NA	CATSDSDGFREQFF	TGTGCCACCAGTGATTCGGACGGGTTTCGGGAGCAGTTCTTC
NA	12	TRBV5-1	TRBJ1-1	TRBD1	CASSTDQGAAFF	TGCGCCAGCAGCACCGATCAGGGGGCGGCTTTCTTT
few	16	TRBV27	TRBJ2-7	TRBD2	CASSSRLAGGTSEQYF	TGTGCCAGCAGTTCCCGACTAGCGGGAGGGACTTCCGAGCAGTACTTC
few	14	TRBV20-1	TRBJ1-2	NA	CSATSSSIGYGYTF	TGCAGTGCTACGAGTTCTAGTATCGGCTATGGCTACACCTTC
few	16	TRBV7-8	TRBJ2-3	TRBD1	CASSLRLTGGTDTQYF	TGTGCCAGCAGCTTAAGGTTGACAGGGGGCACAGATACGCAGTATTTT
NA	15	TRBV4-2	TRBJ2-1	TRBD1	CASSQIGTGVGEQFF	TGTGCCAGCAGTCAGATCGGGACAGGGGTGGGTGAGCAGTTCTTC
many	15	TRBV7-3	TRBJ2-3	NA	CASSLAGTSTDTQYF	TGTGCCAGCAGCTTAGCGGGGACTAGCACAGATACGCAGTATTTT
few	15	TRBV6-4	TRBJ2-1	TRBD2	CASSHGTSESNEQFF	TGTGCCAGCAGTCACGGGACTAGCGAAAGCAATGAGCAGTTCTTC
NA	21	TRBV6-2/TRBV6-3	TRBJ2-1	NA	CASSYSLWGGLVQGSYNEQFF	TGTGCCAGCAGTTACTCGTTATGGGGGGGCCTGGTCCAAGGCTCCTACAATGAGCAGTTCTTC
many	16	TRBV29-1	TRBJ2-7	TRBD1	CSVEQTTGGKVYEQYF	TGCAGCGTTGAACAAACGACAGGGGGCAAGGTCTACGAGCAGTACTTC
few	14	TRBV6-1	TRBJ2-7	TRBD2	CASSGRGSSYEQYF	TGTGCCAGCAGTGGACGCGGGAGCTCCTACGAGCAGTACTTC
NA	14	TRBV12-3/TRBV12-4	TRBJ1-2	NA	CASSPDMAVSGYTF	TGTGCCAGCAGTCCAGACATGGCGGTGAGTGGCTACACCTTC
NA	14	TRBV20-1	TRBJ2-2	NA	CSAQGGGNTGELFF	TGCAGTGCCCAGGGGGGAGGGAACACCGGGGAGCTGTTTTTT
few	15	TRBV15	TRBJ2-1	TRBD1	CATSSPGQGLNEQFF	TGTGCCACCAGCAGCCCGGGACAGGGGTTGAATGAGCAGTTCTTC
many	16	TRBV10-3	TRBJ2-2	TRBD1	CAISESGQGSPGELFF	TGTGCCATCAGTGAGTCGGGACAGGGGTCCCCCGGGGAGCTGTTTTTT
NA	14	TRBV14	TRBJ1-2	NA	CASRTRGVTYGYTF	TGTGCCAGCAGAACTCGAGGGGTGACCTATGGCTACACCTTC
few	15	TRBV10-2	TRBJ2-7	NA	CASSFGGTKEHEQYF	TGCGCCAGCAGTTTTGGCGGGACCAAGGAGCACGAGCAGTACTTC
NA	13	TRBV9	TRBJ1-1	NA	CASSGSGNLEAFF	TGTGCCAGCAGCGGCTCCGGGAACCTAGAAGCTTTCTTT
few	15	TRBV4-1	TRBJ1-2	NA	CASSQDVAANYGYTF	TGCGCCAGCAGCCAAGACGTAGCAGCTAACTATGGCTACACCTTC
NA	15	TRBV4-2	TRBJ2-1	NA	CASRKLRDRYNEQFF	TGTGCCAGCAGAAAGCTCCGGGATCGTTACAATGAGCAGTTCTTC
NA	14	TRBV2	TRBJ1-5	TRBD1	CASAGQGANQPQHF	TGTGCCAGCGCGGGACAGGGGGCAAATCAGCCCCAGCATTTT
few	13	TRBV10-3	TRBJ2-5	NA	CAIQDSLQETQYF	TGTGCCATCCAAGACAGCCTCCAAGAGACCCAGTACTTC
many	13	TRBV12-3/TRBV12-4	TRBJ1-2	NA	CASIPGMGGGYTF	TGTGCCAGCATCCCCGGGATGGGGGGTGGCTACACCTTC
many	16	TRBV2	TRBJ2-3	NA	CASRGKIRGGTDTQYF	TGTGCCAGCAGGGGCAAGATCAGGGGAGGAACAGATACGCAGTATTTT
NA	14	TRBV5-4	TRBJ2-5	NA	CASSLGGALKAQYF	TGTGCCAGCAGCTTGGGCGGTGCGTTGAAGGCCCAGTACTTC
NA	13	TRBV7-9	TRBJ2-7	NA	CASSPGDDYEQYF	TGTGCCAGCAGCCCCGGGGATGACTACGAGCAGTACTTC
many	20	TRBV24-1	TRBJ2-2	TRBD1	CATSPRPGTGGAGNTGELFF	TGTGCCACCAGCCCCCGTCCCGGGACAGGGGGCGCGGGGAACACCGGGGAGCTGTTTTTT